The sequence of this T cell receptor (beta chain) was determined in a study of CD8 T cells in Susac syndrome. Trimming shortened V by 4 bases and J by 0 bases, and 19 bases separated the two germline ends. The germline gives CDR1 SGHRS, CDR2 YFSETQ. The CDR3 spans 18 residues. Random hexamers were used to reverse transcribe about 0.45 to 1 ug of RNA. TCRdb reprocessed the immunoSEQ multiplex PCR reads with MiXCR, giving one entry per CDR3 protein. The repertoire includes 90,000 to 150,000 distinct CDR3 sequences, around 95% of them detected once, and just over 0.095% sits in the top ten. The TCR comes from a human donor in good health. The sample consisted of CD4+ T cells from PBMCs. This rearrangement joins TRBV5-1 to TRBJ2-2, with a possible D match to TRBD2 (7 bases). The CDR3 region is CASSLPAGAVTNTGELFF. The CDR3 nucleotides are TGCGCCAGCAGCCTCCCCGCGGGGGCGGTCACGAACACCGGGGAGCTGTTTTTT.